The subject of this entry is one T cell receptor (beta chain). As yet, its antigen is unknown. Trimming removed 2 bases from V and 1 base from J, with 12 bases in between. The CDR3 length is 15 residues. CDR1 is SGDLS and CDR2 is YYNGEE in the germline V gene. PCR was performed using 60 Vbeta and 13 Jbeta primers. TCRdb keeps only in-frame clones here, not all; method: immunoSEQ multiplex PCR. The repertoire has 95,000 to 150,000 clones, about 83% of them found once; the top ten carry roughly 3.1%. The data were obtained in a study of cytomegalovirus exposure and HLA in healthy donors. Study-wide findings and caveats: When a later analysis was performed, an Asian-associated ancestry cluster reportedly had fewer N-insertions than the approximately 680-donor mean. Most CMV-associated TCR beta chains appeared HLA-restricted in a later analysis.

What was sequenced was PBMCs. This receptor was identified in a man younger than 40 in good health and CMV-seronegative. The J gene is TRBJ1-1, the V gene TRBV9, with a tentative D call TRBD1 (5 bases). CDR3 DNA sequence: TGTGCCAGCAGCGTTAAGGGGCAGGGGAACACTGAAGCTTTCTTT. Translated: CASSVKGQGNTEAFF. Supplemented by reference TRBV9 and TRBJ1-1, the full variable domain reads DSGVTQTPKHLITATGQRVTLRCSPRSGDLSVYWYQQSLDQGLQFLIQYYNGEERAKGNILERFSAQQFPDLHSELNLSSLELGDSALYFCASSVKGQGNTEAFFGQGTRLTVV.